This record covers a single TCR beta chain. No cognate antigen has been identified for it. Base quality data are lacking; no much larger clone is found one base away. Inclusive of the bounding cysteine and phenylalanine, the CDR3 is 14 residues long. Here the CDR3 DNA is all that survives: 42 bases in frame from base 1. As encoded in the germline V gene, CDR1 is SGHTA while CDR2 is FQGTGA. V is clipped by 2 bases and J by 8 bases, and the sequence between their germline boundaries is 16 bases long. Genomic DNA was extracted from sorted cells for sequencing of the TCRbeta CDR3 region. The immunoSEQ Assay was used to sequence the TCRbeta CDR3 regions. TCRdb took over this immuneACCESS table, retaining in-frame rearrangements with V and J assigned. Such tables are incomplete; in checked studies, under half of the missing clones stem from an unresolved V gene, and the remainder is unexplained. The sample table shows 95,000 to 100,000 clones, and roughly 80% are seen once. The top ten clones comprise roughly 1.5% of the sample.

The sample comes from a study of OX40 agonist ivuxolimab in advanced cancers. With regard to the full study: Ivuxolimab was a fully human IgG2 agonistic monoclonal antibody targeting the costimulatory receptor OX40 (CD134). Intravenous ivuxolimab was administered to patients every 2 weeks at six dose levels: 0.01, 0.1, 0.3, 1.5, 3 and 10 mg/kg. Of the roughly 52 dose-escalation patients, hepatocellular carcinoma was present in about 20, melanoma in around 15, renal cell carcinoma in 9 and head and neck cancer in 9. A male proportion of around 81% and a mean age of 60 years, ranging from about 23 to 90, were recorded for the dose-escalation cohort. Prior anti-PD-1, anti-PD-L1 or anti-CTLA-4 therapy was permitted, and approximately 41% of dose-escalation patients had received checkpoint inhibitors. Partial responses occurred in three dose-escalation patients: two with cutaneous melanoma and one with hepatocellular carcinoma. The purpose of peripheral TCRbeta sequencing was to test whether ivuxolimab changed TCR sequence diversity and led to clonal T-cell expansion. The paper covers the monotherapy dose-escalation part of the phase I ivuxolimab trial, which included N of about 50 patients. What the study reported, not specific to this receptor: At doses from 0.1 to 3.0 mg/kg, clonal expansion was seen in both CD4+ and CD8+ blood T cells between baseline and week 6. After ivuxolimab, more expanded clones were found on average in CD8+ T cells than in CD4+ T cells. Low levels of normalized T-cell clonal expansion were also shown by some nonresponding patients. In the 0.1-3.0 mg/kg groups, partial responders had among the lowest normalized peripheral clonal expansion, particularly in CD8+ T cells. The antigen specificity of the clonally expanded peripheral T cells was not determined.

The trial excluded patients who had a history of autoimmune disease or were on systemic immunosuppression. In every dose cohort, peripheral blood was drawn for TCR sequencing at baseline, cycle 4 day 1, and cycle 7 day 1. Samples were obtained from an open-label, multicenter, first-in-human phase I dose-escalation trial of ivuxolimab. Adults with locally advanced or metastatic head and neck squamous cell, hepatocellular, melanoma or renal cell carcinoma were enrolled in the trial. CD4+ and CD8+ T cells were sorted separately from peripheral blood before TCR sequencing. The chain joins TRBV7-3 to TRBJ2-7; D gene: possibly TRBD1, on 5 matching bases. The specimen comprised CD4+ or CD8+ T cells sorted from blood, sampled in a trial of the OX40 agonist ivuxolimab. This TCR derives from an adult with an advanced solid tumor such as melanoma, head and neck, liver or kidney cancer. The CDR3 has the sequence CASSLAGHGSKQYF. The nucleotide sequence is given as TGTGCCAGCAGCTTAGCTGGACATGGTTCGAAGCAGTACTTC.